These 27 T cell receptor beta chains originate from one sample sequenced in a study of shared clonotypes between healthy human individuals. The repertoire was sequenced with immunoSEQ multiplex PCR; TCRdb's copy has only in-frame clones and lacks some. The sample carries roughly 650,000 clones, around 96% recorded once. Naive CD8 cells comprised CD45RO-negative, CCR7-positively selected cells, excluding terminally differentiated effector memory CD45RA+ cells. The sample was naive CD8+ T cells sorted from blood. The receptors were gathered from a woman between 25 and 40 years old in good health.

The chain carries TRBV5-8 and TRBJ2-7; unclear D gene. The germline V and J ends were trimmed by 5 bases and 0 bases, with 18 bases remaining between them. CDR1 SGHTS and CDR2 YDEGEE come from the germline V gene. This CDR3 has 16 residues. The CDR3 region has the DNA TGTGCCAGCAGTCCTCGACCTGGCCCTAGCTCCTACGAGCAGTACTTC. It encodes CASSPRPGPSSYEQYF.

This chain links TRBV29-1 with TRBJ2-7, with TRBD2 identical over 7 bases. Germline loops: CDR1 SQVTM, CDR2 ANQGSEA. The CDR3 extends over 17 amino acids. With V trimmed by 6 bases and J by 0 bases, 17 bases remained unmatched. The CDR3 reads CSVVGDYGFKGSYEQYF. CDR3 nucleotide sequence: TGCAGCGTAGTAGGGGACTACGGGTTCAAGGGCTCCTACGAGCAGTACTTC.

The chain couples TRBV7-9 to TRBJ2-7; TRBD2 agrees at 7 bases. The V and J ends lost 0 bases and 2 bases, in that order; junction bases with no gene match: 10. Germline V gene lookup returns CDR1 SEHNR and CDR2 FQNEAQ (reference sequence). The CDR3 runs to 17 residues. This chain's CDR3 is CASSLAPSGTPAYEQYF. DNA for the CDR3: TGTGCCAGCAGCTTAGCCCCTAGCGGCACGCCCGCCTACGAGCAGTACTTC.

Comments on this clone: Other nucleotide sequences in the sample specify the same CDR3. The chain links TRBV5-1 to TRBJ2-1; D gene uncertain. CDR1 is SGHRS, CDR2 YFSETQ, per germline. The germline V and J ends were trimmed by 3 bases and 1 base, with 5 bases remaining between them. The CDR3 consists of 13 residues. The CDR3 coding sequence is TGCGCCAGCAGCTCCTCTTCCTACAATGAGCAGTTCTTC. Translated, it gives CASSSSSYNEQFF.

The gene calls are TRBV4-1 and TRBJ1-5; no reliable D call. Trimming removed 1 base from V and 1 base from J, with 8 bases in between. CDR3 size: 15 residues. Germline V gene data show CDR1 as MGHRA and CDR2 as YSYEKL. Here the CDR3 reads CASSQVAGSNQPQHF. CDR3 nucleotides: TGCGCCAGCAGCCAAGTTGCGGGGAGCAATCAGCCCCAGCATTTT.

The V gene is TRBV9, the J gene TRBJ2-7; 7 nucleotides align to TRBD2. The germline V gene encodes CDR1 SGDLS and CDR2 YYNGEE. The CDR3 loop spans 15 amino acids. J lost 7 bases, V lost 3 bases, and 13 bases had no gene match. The CDR3 is CASSASGRETDEQYF. The CDR3, as DNA: TGTGCCAGCAGCGCCTCCGGGCGGGAGACGGATGAGCAGTACTTC.

This sequence joins TRBV10-2 and TRBJ2-1; D is perhaps TRBD2 (6 bases). There are 15 residues in the CDR3. CDR1 WSHSY and CDR2 SAAADI come from the germline V gene. V was cut by 4 bases and J by 0 bases, with 10 bases left in between. As DNA, the CDR3 is TGCGCCAGCAGTGTAGCGGAAAGCTCCTACAATGAGCAGTTCTTC. Its protein product is CASSVAESSYNEQFF.

V and J are TRBV20-1 and TRBJ1-1; D is unresolved. V was trimmed by 7 bases and J by 4 bases, leaving 7 bases between them. Germline CDR1 reads DFQATT; CDR2 reads SNEGSKA (reference sequence). The CDR3 is 10 residues long. The CDR3 loop is CSGRVTEAFF. CDR3 nucleotide sequence: TGCAGTGGTCGGGTCACTGAAGCTTTCTTT.

The J gene is TRBJ2-1, the V gene TRBV9, with D unresolved. The ends were cut back, 3 bases at V and 0 bases at J, with 16 bases in the middle. The CDR3 has 17 amino acids. Per the germline V gene, CDR1 is SGDLS and CDR2 is YYNGEE. The CDR3 sequence: CASSENQIRDSYNEQFF. DNA for the CDR3: TGTGCCAGCAGCGAAAATCAGATTAGGGACTCCTACAATGAGCAGTTCTTC.

The V call is TRBV5-1, the J call TRBJ1-1; D not certain. CDR1 is SGHRS, CDR2 YFSETQ, per germline. This CDR3 spans 14 amino acids. Trimming took off 8 bases at V and 2 bases at J, with 16 bases between the two ends. This CDR3 is CARELSKPNTEAFF. The CDR3 region has the DNA TGCGCCAGAGAACTTAGTAAACCTAACACTGAAGCTTTCTTT.

The chain employs TRBV19 and TRBJ1-2; D not certain. Germline V gene data show CDR1 as LNHDA and CDR2 as SQIVND (reference sequence). The CDR3 is 13 residues long. The V end was cut by 4 bases, the J end by 6 bases, with 12 bases between. The CDR3, as DNA: TGTGCCAGTAGTAATAAGGGAAGGGATGGCTACACCTTC. Residues: CASSNKGRDGYTF. Together with reference TRBV19 and TRBJ1-2, the CDR3 gives the full variable domain: DGGITQSPKYLFRKEGQNVTLSCEQNLNHDAMYWYRQDPGQGLRLIYYSQIVNDFQKGDIAEGYSVSREKKESFPLTVTSAQKNPTAFYLCASSNKGRDGYTFGSGTRLTVV.

The chain recombines TRBV15 with TRBJ1-3, with D perhaps matching TRBD1 (5 bases). V lost 0 bases and J 4 bases, leaving 10 bases between the germline ends. CDR1 is LNHNV, CDR2 YYDKDF, per germline (reference sequence). The CDR3 has 15 amino acids. CDR3: CATSRDLGTGNTIYF. CDR3 bases: TGTGCCACCAGCAGAGATCTAGGGACCGGAAACACCATATATTTT.

The genes are TRBV4-1 and TRBJ2-7; 7 positions match TRBD2. Germline assignment: CDR1 MGHRA and CDR2 YSYEKL. V was pared by 5 bases and J by 0 bases, with 7 bases of the junction left unmatched. CDR3 size: 15 residues. As DNA, the CDR3 is TGCGCCAGCAGCTTTTCTAGCGGAAGCTCCTACGAGCAGTACTTC. Amino acids: CASSFSSGSSYEQYF.

This chain joins TRBV30 and TRBJ2-2; D remains unclear. The CDR3 is made up of 11 amino acids. The germline V gene has CDR1 GTSNPN and CDR2 SVGIG (reference sequence). The CDR3, as DNA: TGTGCTTCGAGCGAGGACGGGGAGCTGTTTTTT. The encoded protein is CASSEDGELFF.

The genes are TRBV14 and TRBJ2-2; no clear D. Germline loops: CDR1 SGHDN, CDR2 FVKESK. The CDR3 runs to 13 residues. V lost 3 bases to trimming and J lost 5 bases, with 7 bases between them. As DNA, the CDR3 is TGTGCCAGCAGCCAGCGGTTAACCGGGGAGCTGTTTTTT. Protein sequence: CASSQRLTGELFF. Complete variable domain (other parts from reference TRBV14 and TRBJ2-2): EAGVTQFPSHSVIEKGQTVTLRCDPISGHDNLYWYRRVMGKEIKFLLHFVKESKQDESGMPNNRFLAERTGGTYSTLKVQPAELEDSGVYFCASSQRLTGELFFGEGSRLTVL.

The chain carries TRBV2 and TRBJ1-2; D gene uncertain. In germline, CDR1 is SNHLY, CDR2 FYNNEI. Trimming pared 3 bases from V and 6 bases from J, leaving 8 bases between. The CDR3 covers 12 residues. The CDR3 loop is CASSEPLDGYTF. CDR3 coding DNA: TGTGCCAGCAGTGAGCCCCTGGATGGCTACACCTTC.

As to this clone: This sample includes further DNA sequences coding for the same CDR3. This rearrangement joins TRBV2 to TRBJ1-1; D uncertain. This CDR3 region has 13 residues. Germline V CDR1 and CDR2: SNHLY, FYNNEI. Trimming shortened V by 7 bases and J by 0 bases, and 9 bases separated the two germline ends. Written as DNA, the CDR3 is TGTGCCAGCATATCCGGCATGAACACTGAAGCTTTCTTT. Translating it yields CASISGMNTEAFF.

The chain couples TRBV11-2 to TRBJ2-5, with D possibly matching TRBD2 (5 bases). CDR3 size: 15 residues. V shed 2 bases and J shed 5 bases, with 15 bases lying between them. The germline V gene has CDR1 SGHAT and CDR2 FQNNGV. The CDR3 loop is CASSLYWSPGETQYF. CDR3 nucleotides: TGTGCCAGCAGCTTATATTGGTCCCCGGGGGAGACCCAGTACTTC.

V gene TRBV10-3 combines with J gene TRBJ1-5; D call uncertain. There are 11 residues in the CDR3. From germline, CDR1 is ENHRY and CDR2 SYGVKD. The V and J ends lost 6 bases and 5 bases respectively, with 5 bases between them. CDR3 coding DNA: TGTGCCATCAGCGACGATCAGCCCCAGCATTTT. Translation: CAISDDQPQHF.

This chain joins TRBV6-4 and TRBJ2-1; weak D call: TRBD2 (6 bases). Trimming shortened V by 4 bases and J by 6 bases, and 13 bases separated the two germline ends. The CDR3 sequence is 14 residues long. The V gene's germline CDR1 is MRHNA and CDR2 SNTAGT. CDR3 nucleotide sequence: TGTGCCAGCAGTGTATTTAGCGGCTTCAATGAGCAGTTCTTC. Translation: CASSVFSGFNEQFF.

The rearrangement joins TRBV27 to TRBJ1-5, with D uncertain. The CDR3 loop spans 14 amino acids. Germline lookup yields CDR1 MNHEY and CDR2 SMNVEV (reference sequence). Trimming took off 1 base at V and 5 bases at J, with 9 bases between the two ends. CDR3 loop: CASSLLGPHQPQHF. In DNA, the CDR3 is TGTGCCAGCAGTTTATTAGGCCCCCATCAGCCCCAGCATTTT.

The chain joins TRBV5-8 to TRBJ2-1; D possibly matches TRBD1 or TRBD2 (7 bases each). Trimming stripped 7 bases from V and 1 base from J, with 18 bases between. The V gene's germline CDR1 is SGHTS and CDR2 YDEGEE. The CDR3 has 16 amino acids. The CDR3 spells CASGSGTAPSYNEQFF. Here the CDR3 DNA reads TGTGCCAGCGGGAGCGGGACAGCCCCTTCCTACAATGAGCAGTTCTTC.

V usage is TRBV13 and J usage is TRBJ2-1, with D possibly TRBD1 on 6 matching bases. There are 14 residues in the CDR3. Per germline, CDR1 PRHDT and CDR2 FYEKMQ (reference sequence). Trimming pared 4 bases from V and 5 bases from J, leaving 12 bases between. The CDR3 spells CASSYTGYNNEQFF. The CDR3 DNA follows: TGTGCCAGCAGCTATACAGGGTACAACAATGAGCAGTTCTTC.

This clone occurred once. The chain has TRBV28 and TRBJ2-3; D possibly matches TRBD1 or TRBD2 (5 bases each). The germline V gene has CDR1 MDHEN and CDR2 SYDVKM. The CDR3 has 17 amino acids. The V gene lost 5 bases and the J gene lost 3 bases, with 21 bases spanning the gap. The CDR3 coding sequence is TGTGCCAGCAGTCTCCCCCTCCGGGGCGCTCGGACAGATACGCAGTATTTT. It translates to CASSLPLRGARTDTQYF.

This chain uses TRBV27 with TRBJ1-3; no firm D call. The CDR3 is made up of 15 amino acids. V dropped 7 bases and J dropped 0 bases, with 13 bases sitting between them. Germline values: CDR1 MNHEY, CDR2 SMNVEV (reference sequence). This CDR3 is CASMPNGHSGNTIYF. The CDR3 nucleotides are TGTGCCAGCATGCCAAACGGGCACTCTGGAAACACCATATATTTT.

V usage is TRBV19 and J usage is TRBJ1-2; D not certain. The length of the CDR3 is 15 residues. Trimming took 0 bases from V and 5 from J, leaving 13 bases between them. Per the germline V gene, CDR1 is LNHDA and CDR2 is SQIVND (reference sequence). Here the CDR3 DNA reads TGTGCCAGTAGTATAGATTTTAACAGCGGGTATGGCTACACCTTC. Encoded protein: CASSIDFNSGYGYTF.

The V call is TRBV28, the J call TRBJ2-1; D assignment may be TRBD1 or TRBD2 (5 bases each). This CDR3 comprises 14 residues. The V end was cut by 11 bases, the J end by 0 bases, with 14 bases between. The germline gives CDR1 MDHEN, CDR2 SYDVKM. In DNA form, the CDR3 reads TGTGCCGTCGGGGCGGGCCCCTCCTACAATGAGCAGTTCTTC. Translated: CAVGAGPSYNEQFF.